These 11 T cell receptor beta chains originate from one sample sequenced in a study of regulatory T cells in long-lasting Graves disease (dated by TCRdb to 2020 to 2022). Explained via the paper, the time point label denotes: newly diagnosed GD, antithyroid drugs for less than 3 months. For both TCR sequencing and RNA sequencing, RNA was extracted from PBMCs using TRIzol. Library method: multiplex PCR. For sequencing, an Illumina HiSeq 4000 was employed. To build TCR beta libraries, CDR3 regions were amplified by Arm-PCR using iRepertoire HTBI primers. TCRdb trimmed the raw reads at Q25, called clones with MiXCR and kept productive beta chains. Rows are combined by CDR3 protein, so each entry shows the most common genes and DNA. Counted in this sample were fewer than 650,000 distinct CDR3 sequences; under 20% of them appeared once. Of the sample, 15% to 20% falls within the top ten clones. These sequences were also reported in another study, on T cells in Graves' hyperthyroidism and ophthalmopathy.

The sequenced sample was peripheral blood mononuclear cells (PBMCs), obtained at new diagnosis, from a patient treated with antithyroid drugs. The source of these receptors is a woman aged 25 to 39 with Graves disease. Donor details come from another sample of the same person, matched by shared clones.

This clonotype was seen repeatedly, ten times or more. The V and J genes are TRBV6-1 and TRBJ2-7; 12 bases map to TRBD2. V was pared by 4 bases and J by 6 bases, with 10 bases of the junction left unmatched. This CDR3 spans 16 amino acids. Germline V gene data show CDR1 as MNHNS and CDR2 as SASEGT. CDR3: CASSGLAGAVSGEQYF. CDR3 DNA: TGTGCCAGCAGTGGACTAGCGGGAGCCGTTTCGGGCGAGCAGTACTTC.

This clonotype was seen many times. The V and J genes are TRBV27 and TRBJ1-6; D unclear. V gave up 2 bases and J gave up 10 bases, with 12 bases separating them. Germline loops: CDR1 MNHEY, CDR2 SMNVEV (reference sequence). The CDR3 has 14 residues. The CDR3 region has the DNA TGTGCCAGCAGTTTAGACCTCCAGGCGTCACCCCTCCACTTT. This gives the protein CASSLDLQASPLHF.

This chain joins TRBV6-4 and TRBJ1-4; D is perhaps TRBD1 (6 bases). This CDR3 is 12 amino acids long. Germline V CDR1 and CDR2: MRHNA, SNTAGT. Trimming removed 6 bases at V and 10 bases at J, with 12 bases between. The CDR3 sequence is CASSSGTSKLFF. The CDR3 DNA reads TGTGCCAGCAGCTCCGGGACATCAAAACTGTTTTTT.

The chain carries TRBV10-3 and TRBJ1-3; no clear D gene. CDR3 length: 15 residues. Between the trimmed V and J ends, which lost 0 bases and 1 base, there was a span of 7 bases. Germline V CDR1 and CDR2: ENHRY, SYGVKD. CDR3 coding DNA: TGTGCCATCAGTGAGTCCGGGTCTTCTGGAAACACCATATATTTT. This sequence encodes CAISESGSSGNTIYF.

V and J are TRBV28 and TRBJ2-5, with a possible D match to TRBD1 (8 bases). CDR1 and CDR2 (germline): MDHEN, SYDVKM. Trimming shortened V by 6 bases and J by 3 bases, and 17 bases separated the two germline ends. The CDR3 is 15 amino acids. This CDR3 reads CASSPWTGREETQYF. Written as DNA, the CDR3 is TGTGCCAGCAGCCCCTGGACAGGGAGGGAAGAGACCCAGTACTTC.

V gene TRBV19 combines with J gene TRBJ2-7, with D uncertain. Trimming cost V 3 bases and J 2 bases, with 8 bases left between them. This CDR3 contains 13 residues. Per the germline V gene, CDR1 is LNHDA and CDR2 is SQIVND (reference sequence). CDR3 DNA: TGTGCCAGTAGTATCGTGGCAACCTACGAGCAGTACTTC. Translated: CASSIVATYEQYF.

This clonotype was picked up many times. This chain links TRBV11-3 with TRBJ2-5, with a weak D call TRBD2 (7 bases). There are 14 residues in the CDR3. Trimming shortened V by 5 bases and J by 3 bases, and 13 bases separated the two germline ends. CDR1 and CDR2 from the germline V gene are SGHNT and YENEEA. The CDR3 protein is CASSPWGGEETQYF. DNA for the CDR3: TGTGCCAGCAGCCCCTGGGGGGGCGAAGAGACCCAGTACTTC.

At least ten counts were recorded for this clonotype. This sequence joins TRBV24-1 and TRBJ2-1; weak D call: TRBD2 (6 bases). Per germline, CDR1 KGHDR and CDR2 SFDVKD. Trimming removed 5 bases at V and 14 bases at J, with 12 bases between. CDR3 length: 11 amino acids. CDR3: CATSVGGRKFF. Written as DNA, the CDR3 is TGTGCCACCAGTGTAGGAGGGAGAAAGTTCTTC.

This clonotype was observed a handful of times. The chain uses TRBV20-1 and TRBJ1-1; D is undetermined. Germline V gene lookup returns CDR1 DFQATT and CDR2 SNEGSKA (reference sequence). This CDR3 comprises 13 residues. The V gene lost 4 bases and the J gene lost 1 base, with 10 bases spanning the gap. CDR3 sequence reads: CSAKGLGNTEAFF. CDR3 coding DNA: TGCAGTGCTAAGGGCTTGGGGAACACTGAAGCTTTCTTT.

The CDR3 DNA follows: TGCGCCAGCAGCTCCCAAGCTGGCCGAGGTACGCAGTATTTT. Its translation: CASSSQAGRGTQYF. The gene calls are TRBV5-1 and TRBJ2-3; D is unclear. The V end lost 3 bases, the J end lost 8 bases, and 16 bases lay between the germline ends. This CDR3 region has 14 residues. Germline lookup yields CDR1 SGHRS and CDR2 YFSETQ.

This clonotype was found a few times. The rearrangement joins TRBV12-3 or TRBV12-4 to TRBJ2-3; D may match TRBD1 or TRBD2 (6 bases each). V was pared by 8 bases and J by 1 base, with 16 bases between. The CDR3 covers 15 residues. The CDR3: CASAIGGFRTDTQYF. As DNA, the CDR3 is TGTGCCAGCGCAATAGGGGGGTTCCGCACAGATACGCAGTATTTT.